The table lists the clone carrying this T cell receptor (beta chain) with a few counts. This CDR3 has 16 amino acids. V dropped 4 bases and J dropped 2; count of bases not matched to a gene: 6. Germline loops: CDR1 KGHSH, CDR2 LQKENI. The data belong to a study of blood T cell repertoires in COVID-19. About the research overall: T cells, B-cell-depleted T cells, or PBMCs provided the cDNA or gDNA that served as material.

TCRdb keeps only in-frame clones here, not all; method: immunoSEQ multiplex PCR. This table has under 150,000 clones, more than 80% appearing once. Specimen: peripheral blood. This sequence joins TRBV18 and TRBJ2-1; TRBD2 matches 9 bases. The receptor comes from a woman at least 80 years old in a cohort sampled during active or convalescent COVID-19. The CDR3 is CASSLRGGATYNEQFF. The CDR3 nucleotides are TGTGCCAGCTCACTTCGCGGGGGGGCCACCTACAATGAGCAGTTCTTC.